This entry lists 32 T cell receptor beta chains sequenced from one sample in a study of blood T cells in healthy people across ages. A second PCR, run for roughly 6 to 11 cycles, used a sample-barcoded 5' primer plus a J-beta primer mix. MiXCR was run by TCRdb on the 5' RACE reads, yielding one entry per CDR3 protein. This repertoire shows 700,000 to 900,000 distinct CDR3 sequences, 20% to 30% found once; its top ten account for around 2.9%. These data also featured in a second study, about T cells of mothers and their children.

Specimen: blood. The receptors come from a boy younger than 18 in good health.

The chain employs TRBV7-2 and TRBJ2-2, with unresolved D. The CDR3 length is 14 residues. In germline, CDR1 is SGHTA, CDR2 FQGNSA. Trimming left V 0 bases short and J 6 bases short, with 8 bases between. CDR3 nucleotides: TGTGCCAGCAGCTTAGCGCTAGGAGCCGGGGAGCTGTTTTTT. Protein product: CASSLALGAGELFF.

CDR3 residues: CAISDGDRVFEQYF. The CDR3 region has the DNA TGTGCCATCAGTGACGGGGACAGGGTCTTCGAGCAGTACTTC. V usage is TRBV10-3 and J usage is TRBJ2-7; 9 bases agree with TRBD1. Germline values: CDR1 ENHRY, CDR2 SYGVKD. The CDR3 is made up of 14 amino acids. V shed 3 bases, J shed 6 bases, and the junction held 6 bases outside the gene matches.

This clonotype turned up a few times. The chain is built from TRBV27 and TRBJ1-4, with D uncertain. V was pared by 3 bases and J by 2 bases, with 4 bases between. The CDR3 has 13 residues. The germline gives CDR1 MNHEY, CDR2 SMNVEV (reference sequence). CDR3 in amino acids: CASSFRTNEKLFF. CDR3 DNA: TGTGCCAGCAGTTTCAGGACTAATGAAAAACTGTTTTTT.

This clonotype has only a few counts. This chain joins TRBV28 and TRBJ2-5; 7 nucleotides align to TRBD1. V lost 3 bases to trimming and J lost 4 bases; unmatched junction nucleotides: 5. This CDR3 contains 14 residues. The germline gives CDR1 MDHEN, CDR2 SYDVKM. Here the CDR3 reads CASSFPDRIETQYF. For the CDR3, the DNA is TGTGCCAGCAGTTTCCCGGACAGGATAGAGACCCAGTACTTC.

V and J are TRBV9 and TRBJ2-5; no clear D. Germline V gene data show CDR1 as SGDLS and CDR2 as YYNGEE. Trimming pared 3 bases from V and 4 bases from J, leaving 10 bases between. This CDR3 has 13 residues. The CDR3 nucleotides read TGTGCCAGCAGCGGGGCCCTCAGAGAGACCCAGTACTTC. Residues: CASSGALRETQYF.

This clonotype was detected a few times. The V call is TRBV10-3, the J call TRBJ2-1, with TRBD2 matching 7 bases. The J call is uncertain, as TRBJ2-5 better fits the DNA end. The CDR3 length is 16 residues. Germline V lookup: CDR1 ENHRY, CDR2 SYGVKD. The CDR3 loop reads CAISDPSGVEQETQYF. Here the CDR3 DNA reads TGTGCCATCAGTGATCCCAGCGGGGTCGAGCAAGAGACCCAGTACTTC.

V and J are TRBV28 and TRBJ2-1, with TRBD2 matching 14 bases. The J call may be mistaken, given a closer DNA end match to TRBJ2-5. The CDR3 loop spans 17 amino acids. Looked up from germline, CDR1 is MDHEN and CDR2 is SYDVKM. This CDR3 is CASSPTTGTSGGGTQYF. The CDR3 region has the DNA TGTGCCAGCAGTCCAACAACCGGGACTAGCGGGGGCGGGACCCAGTACTTC.

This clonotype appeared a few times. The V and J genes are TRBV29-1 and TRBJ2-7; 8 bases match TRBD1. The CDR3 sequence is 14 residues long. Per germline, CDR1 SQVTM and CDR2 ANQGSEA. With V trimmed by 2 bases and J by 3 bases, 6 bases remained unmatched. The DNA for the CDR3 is TGCAGCGTTGAAATATCACAGGGGGGCTACGAGCAGTACTTC. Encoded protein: CSVEISQGGYEQYF.

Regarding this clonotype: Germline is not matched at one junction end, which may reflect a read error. The CDR3 coding sequence is TGTGCCAGCTCACCAAGCACAGGGGGGACCAATCAGCCCCCGCATTTT. Translated, it gives CASSPSTGGTNQPPHF. The chain has TRBV18 and TRBJ1-5, with 8 bases that match TRBD1. The CDR3 runs 16 residues. CDR1 and CDR2 (germline): KGHSH, LQKENI.

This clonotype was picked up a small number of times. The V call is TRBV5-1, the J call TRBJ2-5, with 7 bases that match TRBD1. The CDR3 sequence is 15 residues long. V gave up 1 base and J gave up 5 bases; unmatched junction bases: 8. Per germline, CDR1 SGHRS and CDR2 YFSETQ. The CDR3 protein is CASSLRAGGFETQYF. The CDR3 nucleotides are TGCGCCAGCAGCTTGCGGGCAGGGGGATTTGAGACCCAGTACTTC.

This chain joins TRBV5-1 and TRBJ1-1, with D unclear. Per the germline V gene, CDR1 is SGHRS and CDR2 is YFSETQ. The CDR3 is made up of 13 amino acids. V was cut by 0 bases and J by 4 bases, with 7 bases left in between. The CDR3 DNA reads TGCGCCAGCAGCTTGGAGGTGAGCACTGAAGCTTTCTTT. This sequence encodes CASSLEVSTEAFF.

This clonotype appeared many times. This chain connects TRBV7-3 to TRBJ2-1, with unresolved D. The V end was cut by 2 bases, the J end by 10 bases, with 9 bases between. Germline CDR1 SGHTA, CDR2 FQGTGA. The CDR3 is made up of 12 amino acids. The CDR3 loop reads CASSLSQGEQFF. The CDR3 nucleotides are TGTGCCAGCAGCTTATCCCAAGGGGAGCAGTTCTTC.

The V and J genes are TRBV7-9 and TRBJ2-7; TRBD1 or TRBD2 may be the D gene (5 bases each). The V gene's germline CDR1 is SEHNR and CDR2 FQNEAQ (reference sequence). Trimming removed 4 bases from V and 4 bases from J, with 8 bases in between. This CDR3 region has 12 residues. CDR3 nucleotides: TGTGCCAGCAGCTCGGGACGGTACGAGCAGTACGTC. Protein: CASSSGRYEQYV.

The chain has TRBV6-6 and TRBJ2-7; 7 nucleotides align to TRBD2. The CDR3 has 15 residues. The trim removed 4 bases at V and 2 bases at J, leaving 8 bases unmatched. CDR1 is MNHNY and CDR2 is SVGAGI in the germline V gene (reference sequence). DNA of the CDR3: TGTGCCAGCAGTTCGCCGACTAGCCTCACCTACGAGCAGTACTTC. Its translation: CASSSPTSLTYEQYF.

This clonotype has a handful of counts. The CDR3 nucleotides read TGTGCCAGCAGCGTAGAGTTCCGGGACTCATGTGTCTATCCGTCAGGTTCGGAAGAGACCCAGTACTTC. This encodes CASSVEFRDSCVYPSGSEETQYF. The chain combines TRBV9 with TRBJ2-1; D is possibly TRBD2 (6 bases). Matching the DNA end better, TRBJ2-5 makes the J call doubtful. The germline V gene has CDR1 SGDLS and CDR2 YYNGEE. The CDR3 is made up of 23 amino acids.

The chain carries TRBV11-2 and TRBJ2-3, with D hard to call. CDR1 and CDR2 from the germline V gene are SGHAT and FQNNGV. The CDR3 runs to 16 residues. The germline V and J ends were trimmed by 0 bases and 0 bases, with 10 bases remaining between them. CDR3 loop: CASSLEVGSSTDTQYF. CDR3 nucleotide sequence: TGTGCCAGCAGCTTAGAGGTTGGTTCTAGCACAGATACGCAGTATTTT.

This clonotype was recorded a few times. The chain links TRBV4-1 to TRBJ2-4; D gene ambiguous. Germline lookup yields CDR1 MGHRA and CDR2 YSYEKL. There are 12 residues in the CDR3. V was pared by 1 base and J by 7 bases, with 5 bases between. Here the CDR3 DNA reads TGCGCCAGCAGCCAAGTAGGGAACATTCAGTACTTC. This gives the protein CASSQVGNIQYF.

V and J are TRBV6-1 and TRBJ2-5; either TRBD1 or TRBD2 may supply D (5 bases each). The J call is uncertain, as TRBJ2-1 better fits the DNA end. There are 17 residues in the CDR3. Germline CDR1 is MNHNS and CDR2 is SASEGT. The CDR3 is CASRWTGTYPGGNEQFF. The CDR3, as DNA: TGTGCCAGCAGATGGACCGGGACCTACCCTGGAGGCAATGAGCAGTTCTTC.

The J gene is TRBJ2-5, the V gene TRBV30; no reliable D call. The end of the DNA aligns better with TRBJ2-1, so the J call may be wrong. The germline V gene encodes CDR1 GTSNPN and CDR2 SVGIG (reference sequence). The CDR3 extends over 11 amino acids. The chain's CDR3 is CAWSPGDEQFF. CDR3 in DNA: TGTGCCTGGAGTCCGGGCGATGAGCAGTTCTTC.

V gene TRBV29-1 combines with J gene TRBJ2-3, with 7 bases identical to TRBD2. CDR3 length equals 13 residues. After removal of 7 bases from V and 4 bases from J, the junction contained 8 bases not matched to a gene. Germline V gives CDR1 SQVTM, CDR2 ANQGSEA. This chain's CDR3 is CSAPAGEPDTQYF. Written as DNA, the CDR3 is TGCAGCGCCCCGGCGGGGGAACCAGATACGCAGTATTTT.

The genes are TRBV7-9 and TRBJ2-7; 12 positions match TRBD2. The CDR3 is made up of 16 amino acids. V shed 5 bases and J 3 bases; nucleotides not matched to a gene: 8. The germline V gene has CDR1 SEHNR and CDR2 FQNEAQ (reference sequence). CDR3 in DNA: TGTGCCAGCAGCAAGACTAGCGGGGGAGACTTCTACGAGCAGTACTTC. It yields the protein CASSKTSGGDFYEQYF. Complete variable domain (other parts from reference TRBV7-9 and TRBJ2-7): DTGVSQNPRHKITKRGQNVTFRCDPISEHNRLYWYRQTLGQGPEFLTYFQNEAQLEKSRLLSDRFSAERPKGSFSTLEIQRTEQGDSAMYLCASSKTSGGDFYEQYFGPGTRLTVT.

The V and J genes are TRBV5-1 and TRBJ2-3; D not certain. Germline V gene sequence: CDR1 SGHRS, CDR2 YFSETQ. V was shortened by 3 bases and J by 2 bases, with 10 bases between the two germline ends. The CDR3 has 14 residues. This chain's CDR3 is CASSSNKLTDTQYF. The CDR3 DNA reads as TGCGCCAGCAGCTCCAACAAGCTCACAGATACGCAGTATTTT.

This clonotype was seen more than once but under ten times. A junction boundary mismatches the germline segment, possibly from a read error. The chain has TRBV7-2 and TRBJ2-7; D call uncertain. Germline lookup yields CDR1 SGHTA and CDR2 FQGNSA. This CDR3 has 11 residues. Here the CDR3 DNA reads TGTGACAGCAGCTTTCGGTACGAGCAGTACTTC. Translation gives CDSSFRYEQYF. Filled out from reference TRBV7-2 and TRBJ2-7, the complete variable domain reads GAGVSQSPSNKVTEKGKDVELRCDPISGHTALYWYRQSLGQGLEFLIYFQGNSAPDKSGLPSDRFSAERTGGSVSTLTIQRTQQEDSAVYLCDSSFRYEQYFGPGTRLTVT.

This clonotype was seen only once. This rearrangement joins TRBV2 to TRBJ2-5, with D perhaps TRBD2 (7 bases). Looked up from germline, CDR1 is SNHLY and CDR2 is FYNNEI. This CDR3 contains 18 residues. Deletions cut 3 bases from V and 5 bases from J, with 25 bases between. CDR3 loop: CASSDLGLYGGPRETQYF. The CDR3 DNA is TGTGCCAGCAGTGATTTAGGGCTATACGGGGGGCCCCGGGAGACCCAGTACTTC.

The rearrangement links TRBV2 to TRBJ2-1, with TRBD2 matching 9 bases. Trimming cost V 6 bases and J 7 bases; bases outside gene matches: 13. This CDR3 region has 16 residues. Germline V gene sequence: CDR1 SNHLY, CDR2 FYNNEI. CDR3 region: CASSRDGGGAWNEQFF. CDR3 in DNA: TGTGCCAGCAGCCGTGACGGCGGGGGGGCCTGGAATGAGCAGTTCTTC.

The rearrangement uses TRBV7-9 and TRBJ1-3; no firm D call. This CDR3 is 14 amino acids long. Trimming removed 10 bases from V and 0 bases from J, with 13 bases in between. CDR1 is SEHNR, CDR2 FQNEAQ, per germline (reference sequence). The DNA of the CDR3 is TGTGCCACCTTAGTATACAGCTCTGGAAACACCATATATTTT. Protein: CATLVYSSGNTIYF.

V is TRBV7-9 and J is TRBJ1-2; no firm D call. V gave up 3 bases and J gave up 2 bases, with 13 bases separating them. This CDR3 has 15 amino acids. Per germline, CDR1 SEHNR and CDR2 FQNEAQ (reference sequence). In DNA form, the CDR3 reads TGTGCCAGCAGCTTCTTTGGGGAATTGAACTATGGCTACACCTTC. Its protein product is CASSFFGELNYGYTF.

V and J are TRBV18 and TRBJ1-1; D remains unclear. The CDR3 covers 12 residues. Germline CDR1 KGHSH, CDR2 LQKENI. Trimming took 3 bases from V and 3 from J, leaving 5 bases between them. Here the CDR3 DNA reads TGTGCCAGCTCACCGAGTTACACTGAAGCTTTCTTT. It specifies CASSPSYTEAFF.

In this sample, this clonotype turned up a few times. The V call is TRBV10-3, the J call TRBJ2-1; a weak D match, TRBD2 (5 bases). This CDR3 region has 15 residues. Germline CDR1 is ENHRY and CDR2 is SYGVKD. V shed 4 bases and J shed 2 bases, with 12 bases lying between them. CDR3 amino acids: CAISGRDSTYNEQFF. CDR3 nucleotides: TGTGCCATCAGTGGCCGGGATTCGACCTACAATGAGCAGTTCTTC.

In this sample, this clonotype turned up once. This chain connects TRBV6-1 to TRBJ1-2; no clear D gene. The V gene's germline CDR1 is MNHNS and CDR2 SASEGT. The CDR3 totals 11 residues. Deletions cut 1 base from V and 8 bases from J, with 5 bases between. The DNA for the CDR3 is TGTGCCAGCAGTGAAGGGGAAGGCTACACCTTC. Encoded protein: CASSEGEGYTF.

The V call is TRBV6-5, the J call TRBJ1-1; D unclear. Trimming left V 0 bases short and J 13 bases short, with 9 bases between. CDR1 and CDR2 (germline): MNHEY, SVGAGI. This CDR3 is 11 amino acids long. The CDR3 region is CASSYSRFVFF. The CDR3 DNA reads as TGTGCCAGCAGTTACTCGCGGTTTGTTTTCTTT.

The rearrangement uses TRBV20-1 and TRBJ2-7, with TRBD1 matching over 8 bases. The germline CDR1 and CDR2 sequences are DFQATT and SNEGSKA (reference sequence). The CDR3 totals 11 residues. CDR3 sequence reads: CSADRGHEQYF. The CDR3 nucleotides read TGCAGCGCAGACAGGGGCCACGAGCAGTACTTC.